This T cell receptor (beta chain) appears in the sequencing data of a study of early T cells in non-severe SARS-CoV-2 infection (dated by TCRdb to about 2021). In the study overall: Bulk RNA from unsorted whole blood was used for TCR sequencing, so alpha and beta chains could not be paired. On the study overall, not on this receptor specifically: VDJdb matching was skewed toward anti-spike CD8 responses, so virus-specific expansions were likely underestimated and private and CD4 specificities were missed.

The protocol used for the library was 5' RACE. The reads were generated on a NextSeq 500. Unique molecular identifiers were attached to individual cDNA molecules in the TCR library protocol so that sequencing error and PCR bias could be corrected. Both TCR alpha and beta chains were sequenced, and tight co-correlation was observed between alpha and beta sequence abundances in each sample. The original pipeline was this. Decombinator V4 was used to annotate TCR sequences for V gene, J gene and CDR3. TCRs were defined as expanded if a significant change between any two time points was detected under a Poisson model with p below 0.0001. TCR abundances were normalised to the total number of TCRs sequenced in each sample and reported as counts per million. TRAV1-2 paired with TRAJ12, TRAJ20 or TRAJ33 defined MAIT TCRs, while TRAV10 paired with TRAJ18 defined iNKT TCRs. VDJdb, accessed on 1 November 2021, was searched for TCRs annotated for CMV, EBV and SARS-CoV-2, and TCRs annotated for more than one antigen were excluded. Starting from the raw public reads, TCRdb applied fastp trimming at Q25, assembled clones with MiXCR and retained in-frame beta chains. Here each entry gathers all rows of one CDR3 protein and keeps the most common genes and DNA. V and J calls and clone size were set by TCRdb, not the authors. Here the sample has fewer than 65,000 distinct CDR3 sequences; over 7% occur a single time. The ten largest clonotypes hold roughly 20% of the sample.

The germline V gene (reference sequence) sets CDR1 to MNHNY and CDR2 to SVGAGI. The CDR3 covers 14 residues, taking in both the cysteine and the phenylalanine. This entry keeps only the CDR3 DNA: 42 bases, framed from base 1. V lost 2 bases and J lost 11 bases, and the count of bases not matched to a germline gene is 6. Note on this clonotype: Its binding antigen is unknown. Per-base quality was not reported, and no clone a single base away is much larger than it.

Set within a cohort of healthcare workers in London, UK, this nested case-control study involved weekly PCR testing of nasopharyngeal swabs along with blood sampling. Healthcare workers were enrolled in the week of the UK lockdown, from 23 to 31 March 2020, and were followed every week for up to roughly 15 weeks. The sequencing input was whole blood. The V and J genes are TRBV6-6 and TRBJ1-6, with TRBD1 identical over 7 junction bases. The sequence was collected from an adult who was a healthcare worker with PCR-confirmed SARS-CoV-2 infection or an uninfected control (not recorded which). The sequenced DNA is TGTGCCAGCAGTTACCGCGACAGGGCTGCACCCCTCCACTTT. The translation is CASSYRDRAAPLHF.